The 30 T cell receptor beta chains given below trace back to one sample, sequenced in a study of CD8 T cells in ankylosing spondylitis. One entry per CDR3 protein results from TCRdb running MiXCR on the 5' RACE reads. The sample yields fewer than 180,000 distinct CDR3 sequences, around 43% seen once. The sequenced material came from synovial fluid, either unsorted or a sorted T cell fraction (not recorded which). Every receptor here comes from a male donor with ankylosing spondylitis.

V is TRBV7-2 and J is TRBJ2-7, with TRBD2 matching 14 bases. The germline V gene encodes CDR1 SGHTA and CDR2 FQGNSA. The CDR3 runs 17 residues. The ends lost 3 bases at V and 6 bases at J; junction bases unmatched: 10. The CDR3 DNA is TGTGCCAGCAGCTTTAGGGGGGTCGGACTAGCGGGGGGCGAGCAGTACTTC. Protein: CASSFRGVGLAGGEQYF.

This clonotype was seen a handful of times. V is TRBV29-1 and J is TRBJ2-7; D remains ambiguous. The length of the CDR3 is 12 residues. Trimming left V 3 bases short and J 0 bases short, with 6 bases between. Germline CDR1 and CDR2: SQVTM and ANQGSEA. The CDR3 loop reads CSVEGDSYEQYF. The CDR3 nucleotides are TGCAGCGTTGAGGGTGACTCCTACGAGCAGTACTTC.

This clonotype was picked up a small number of times. CDR3 amino acids: CATSEGALPGQATDQETQYF. The DNA for the CDR3 is TGTGCCACCAGTGAAGGAGCGTTGCCGGGACAGGCCACAGACCAAGAGACCCAGTACTTC. This chain connects TRBV24-1 to TRBJ2-5, with 8 nucleotides matching TRBD1. Germline CDR1 is KGHDR and CDR2 is SFDVKD. This CDR3 has 20 residues. V dropped 4 bases and J dropped 0; count of bases not matched to a gene: 18.

The rearrangement links TRBV7-2 to TRBJ2-1, with D perhaps assigned TRBD1 or TRBD2 (5 bases each). Germline assignment: CDR1 SGHTA and CDR2 FQGNSA. The germline V and J ends were trimmed by 3 bases and 7 bases, with 16 bases remaining between them. The CDR3 runs to 15 residues. CDR3 loop: CASSLGPGAINEQFF. DNA of the CDR3: TGTGCCAGCAGCTTGGGCCCCGGGGCAATAAATGAGCAGTTCTTC. The complete variable domain, with remaining parts taken from reference TRBV7-2 and TRBJ2-1, reads GAGVSQSPSNKVTEKGKDVELRCDPISGHTALYWYRQSLGQGLEFLIYFQGNSAPDKSGLPSDRFSAERTGGSVSTLTIQRTQQEDSAVYLCASSLGPGAINEQFFGPGTRLTVL.

This clonotype was seen repeatedly, ten times or more. This chain uses TRBV11-2 with TRBJ1-2, with TRBD1 matching over 10 bases. Looked up from germline, CDR1 is SGHAT and CDR2 is FQNNGV. This CDR3 contains 13 residues. Trimming cost V 3 bases and J 9 bases; bases outside gene matches: 4. The CDR3 nucleotides read TGTGCCAGCAGCTTGGGGACAGGGGATAGCTACACCTTC. This sequence encodes CASSLGTGDSYTF.

J is TRBJ2-2 and V is TRBV27; D ambiguous. The length of the CDR3 is 13 residues. The germline gives CDR1 MNHEY, CDR2 SMNVEV (reference sequence). V lost 6 bases and J 4 bases, leaving 9 bases between the germline ends. CDR3 sequence: CASRVWVTGELFF. DNA for the CDR3: TGTGCCAGCAGAGTTTGGGTCACCGGGGAGCTGTTTTTT.

This clonotype was picked up a small number of times. The V gene is TRBV9, the J gene TRBJ2-3, with 7 bases lining up with TRBD2. This CDR3 region has 17 residues. V trimming: 7 bases; J trimming: 0 bases; junction bases outside the gene matches: 14. Per the germline V gene, CDR1 is SGDLS and CDR2 is YYNGEE. CDR3 residues: CASSPPREVSSTDTQYF. The DNA for the CDR3 is TGTGCCAGCTCCCCACCCCGGGAGGTTTCTAGCACAGATACGCAGTATTTT.

This clonotype was observed a single time. The V gene is TRBV2, the J gene TRBJ2-3; D is unresolved. CDR3 length: 12 amino acids. CDR1 and CDR2 (germline): SNHLY, FYNNEI. V was pared by 3 bases and J by 7 bases, with 8 bases between. CDR3 nucleotides: TGTGCCAGCAGTGAGGCGAGCCATACGCAGTATTTT. As protein: CASSEASHTQYF.

The V and J genes are TRBV29-1 and TRBJ2-7, with TRBD1 matching over 8 bases. With 8 bases clipped from V and 2 bases from J, the junction kept 8 bases outside the gene matches. This CDR3 has 13 residues. CDR1 is SQVTM, CDR2 ANQGSEA, per germline. Here the CDR3 DNA reads TGCAGCATACGGACAGGGAATGCCTACGAGCAGTACTTC. This encodes CSIRTGNAYEQYF.

The CDR3 here is CASSFWFSNYNEQFF. The CDR3, as DNA: TGTGCCAGCAGTTTCTGGTTTTCTAATTACAATGAGCAGTTCTTC. The genes are TRBV12-3 or TRBV12-4 and TRBJ2-1; D gene unclear. This CDR3 has 15 amino acids. Trimming removed 3 bases at V and 4 bases at J, with 13 bases between.

CDR3 DNA: TGTGCCAGCAGCTCCCTGACAGGGGACAATTCACCCCTCCACTTT. It translates to CASSSLTGDNSPLHF. The chain employs TRBV11-2 and TRBJ1-6; 8 bases line up with TRBD1. The V gene end was trimmed by 4 bases and the J gene end by 7 bases; junction bases not matched to a gene: 6. This CDR3 has 15 amino acids. Per the germline V gene, CDR1 is SGHAT and CDR2 is FQNNGV.

This chain joins TRBV13 and TRBJ2-7, with 7 bases that match TRBD1. Germline loops: CDR1 PRHDT, CDR2 FYEKMQ (reference sequence). Losses at the gene ends were 5 bases for V and 4 bases for J; bases not matched to a gene: 11. The CDR3 loop spans 15 amino acids. As DNA, the CDR3 is TGTGCCAGCAGCACCAGACAGGGTTGGTTGTACGAGCAGTACTTC. It translates to CASSTRQGWLYEQYF.

In its sample, this clonotype was seen a few times. This chain connects TRBV20-1 to TRBJ1-1; tentative D call: TRBD1 (5 bases). The length of the CDR3 is 12 residues. The V and J ends lost 6 bases and 7 bases respectively, with 15 bases between them. Germline loops: CDR1 DFQATT, CDR2 SNEGSKA (reference sequence). The CDR3 region is CSAGTEILEAFF. The CDR3 bases are TGCAGTGCAGGGACCGAGATCCTTGAAGCTTTCTTT.

This clonotype appeared a few times. This chain links TRBV27 with TRBJ1-2, with D possibly TRBD1 on 5 matching bases. The V end lost 6 bases, the J end lost 2 bases, and 10 bases lay between the germline ends. The CDR3 consists of 13 residues. The germline V gene has CDR1 MNHEY and CDR2 SMNVEV (reference sequence). CDR3 nucleotide sequence: TGTGCCAGCAGAGGATCAGGGAACTATGGCTACACCTTC. Amino acid sequence: CASRGSGNYGYTF.

The chain has TRBV4-2 and TRBJ2-7; 11 nucleotides match TRBD1. In germline, CDR1 is LGHNA, CDR2 YNFKEQ. There are 16 residues in the CDR3. Losses at the gene ends were 0 bases for V and 4 bases for J; bases not matched to a gene: 5. The CDR3 bases are TGTGCCAGCAGCCAAGAGAGGACAGGGGGCCCGTACGAGCAGTACTTC. It encodes CASSQERTGGPYEQYF.

This clonotype was recorded a few times. The chain links TRBV4-1 to TRBJ2-5; D is unclear. This CDR3 spans 15 amino acids. Per germline, CDR1 MGHRA and CDR2 YSYEKL. The ends were cut back, 3 bases at V and 3 bases at J, with 14 bases in the middle. The CDR3, as DNA: TGCGCCAGCAGCCAGGTCTGGCAGAAGAAAGAGACCCAGTACTTC. It encodes CASSQVWQKKETQYF.

A few counts support this clonotype. As DNA, the CDR3 is TGTGCCAGCGCCTCGGGCTATGGCTACACCTTC. This sequence encodes CASASGYGYTF. The chain combines TRBV12-3 or TRBV12-4 with TRBJ1-2; D is ambiguous. The CDR3 sequence is 11 residues long. V was pared by 8 bases and J by 4 bases, with 8 bases between.

This chain joins TRBV6-2 or TRBV6-3 and TRBJ1-6; the D gene is possibly TRBD1 (6 bases). The germline CDR1 and CDR2 sequences are MNHEY and SVGEGT. Trimming left V 6 bases short and J 8 bases short, with 11 bases between. The CDR3 sequence is 13 residues long. CDR3 nucleotides: TGTGCCAGCAGGGACAGCCTCGATTCACCCCTCCACTTT. Translated, it gives CASRDSLDSPLHF.

In this sample, this clonotype turned up many times. The chain has TRBV4-2 and TRBJ2-1, with D perhaps matching TRBD2 (7 bases). CDR1 LGHNA and CDR2 YNFKEQ come from the germline V gene. Trimming removed 0 bases at V and 8 bases at J, with 20 bases between. CDR3 size: 17 residues. The DNA of the CDR3 is TGTGCCAGCAGCCAAGAGGGCCAGAGGGAGGGGGGCGATGAGCAGTTCTTC. As protein: CASSQEGQREGGDEQFF.

The chain is built from TRBV12-3 or TRBV12-4 and TRBJ1-3; unclear D gene. The CDR3 spans 16 residues. Trimming pared 2 bases from V and 0 bases from J, leaving 11 bases between. CDR3 loop: CASSLYRRGSGNTIYF. DNA for the CDR3: TGTGCCAGCAGTTTATATCGGCGAGGCTCTGGAAACACCATATATTTT.

The table lists this clonotype with many counts. This CDR3 is CASSQGQEGQPQHF. For the CDR3, the DNA is TGTGCCAGCAGCCAAGGACAGGAAGGGCAGCCCCAGCATTTT. The chain joins TRBV4-2 to TRBJ1-5, with a tentative D call TRBD1 (6 bases). Per the germline V gene, CDR1 is LGHNA and CDR2 is YNFKEQ. V was clipped by 1 base and J by 7 bases, with 11 bases between them. This CDR3 has 14 residues.

V and J are TRBV10-3 and TRBJ1-4; D ambiguous. V gave up 6 bases and J gave up 7 bases, with 12 bases separating them. This CDR3 contains 13 residues. Germline V gene data show CDR1 as ENHRY and CDR2 as SYGVKD. CDR3 in DNA: TGTGCCATCAGGGCCCTGCGTGGTGAAAAACTGTTTTTT. It encodes CAIRALRGEKLFF.

In its sample, this clonotype was seen many times. This chain uses TRBV4-3 with TRBJ2-1; no reliable D call. There are 13 residues in the CDR3. Trimming took 0 bases from V and 7 from J, leaving 7 bases between them. CDR1 and CDR2 from the germline V gene are LGHNA and YSLEER. The CDR3 region has the DNA TGCGCCAGCAGCCAAGATTTAGGGAATGAGCAGTTCTTC. Amino acid sequence: CASSQDLGNEQFF.

The rearrangement joins TRBV2 to TRBJ2-3; 7 bases are a match to TRBD2. The CDR3 totals 16 residues. Losses at the gene ends were 8 bases for V and 2 bases for J; bases not matched to a gene: 13. CDR1 SNHLY and CDR2 FYNNEI come from the germline V gene. The CDR3 DNA follows: TGTGCCAGCGGTTTCGGGGAGGGATGGTACACAGATACGCAGTATTTT. Residues: CASGFGEGWYTDTQYF.

V gene TRBV20-1 combines with J gene TRBJ2-4, with D possibly being TRBD1 (7 bases). Germline V gene lookup returns CDR1 DFQATT and CDR2 SNEGSKA (reference sequence). Trimming took 6 bases from V and 6 from J, leaving 21 bases between them. This CDR3 has 15 amino acids. The CDR3 protein is CSARDIQAGGNIQYF. The DNA for the CDR3 is TGCAGTGCGCGGGACATACAGGCAGGGGGAAACATTCAGTACTTC.

This clonotype was seen once. The J gene is TRBJ1-1, the V gene TRBV19; 7 bases agree with TRBD1. CDR3 length: 15 amino acids. Germline-derived CDR1 and CDR2 are LNHDA and SQIVND (reference sequence). V lost 3 bases and J lost 1; bases outside the gene matches: 5. Written as DNA, the CDR3 is TGTGCCAGTAGTATGGACAGGATCGGGAACACTGAAGCTTTCTTT. It yields the protein CASSMDRIGNTEAFF.

This clonotype was observed at least ten times. V gene TRBV14 combines with J gene TRBJ2-1; TRBD2 matches 10 bases. Trimming took 4 bases from V and 5 from J; bases not matched to a gene: 5. The germline V gene encodes CDR1 SGHDN and CDR2 FVKESK. The CDR3 is 15 residues long. In DNA form, the CDR3 reads TGTGCCAGCAGCCCCGGGACTAGCGTTGACAATGAGCAGTTCTTC. Encoded protein: CASSPGTSVDNEQFF.

The chain uses TRBV11-2 and TRBJ1-3, with D possibly TRBD1 on 5 matching bases. The CDR3 is 17 amino acids. The V gene's germline CDR1 is SGHAT and CDR2 FQNNGV. The V and J ends lost 5 bases and 2 bases respectively, with 19 bases between them. The CDR3 DNA reads TGTGCCAGCAGCAAAACGTACGCAGGGCCGGCTGGAAACACCATATATTTT. Residues: CASSKTYAGPAGNTIYF.

This clonotype was found a few times. The chain combines TRBV4-1 with TRBJ1-2; the D is unclear. The CDR3 is made up of 14 amino acids. Germline CDR1 and CDR2: MGHRA and YSYEKL. The V and J ends lost 0 bases and 7 bases respectively, with 12 bases between them. CDR3 nucleotides: TGCGCCAGCAGCCAAGAAGGAGGGCGGAGTGGCTACACCTTC. Translating gives CASSQEGGRSGYTF.

This clonotype was detected only a few times. The V call is TRBV11-1, the J call TRBJ2-7, with TRBD1 matching over 9 bases. CDR3 size: 14 residues. Unmatched junction bases numbered 7, after V lost 5 bases and J lost 5 bases. The germline V gene has CDR1 SGHAT and CDR2 FQDESV (reference sequence). The CDR3 loop is CASSPRDRVDEQYF. CDR3 DNA: TGTGCCAGCAGCCCGAGGGACAGGGTTGACGAGCAGTACTTC.